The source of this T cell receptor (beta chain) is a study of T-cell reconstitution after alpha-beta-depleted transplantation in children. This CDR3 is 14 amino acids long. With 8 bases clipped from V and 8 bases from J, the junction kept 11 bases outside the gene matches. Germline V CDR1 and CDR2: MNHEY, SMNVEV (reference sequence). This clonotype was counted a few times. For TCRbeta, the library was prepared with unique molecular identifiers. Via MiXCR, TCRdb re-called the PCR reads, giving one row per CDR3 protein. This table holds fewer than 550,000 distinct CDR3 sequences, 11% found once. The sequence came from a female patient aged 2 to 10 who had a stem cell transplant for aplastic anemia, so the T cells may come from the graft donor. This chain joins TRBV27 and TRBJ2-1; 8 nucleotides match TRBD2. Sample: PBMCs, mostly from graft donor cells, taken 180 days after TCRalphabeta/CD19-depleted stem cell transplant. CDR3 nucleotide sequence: TGTGCCAGCCAACGAGGACTAGCTTGGGATGAGCAGTTCTTC. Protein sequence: CASQRGLAWDEQFF.